Each of the 15 T cell receptor beta chains below was sequenced from the same sample in a study of cytomegalovirus exposure and HLA in healthy donors (dated by TCRdb to 2015 to 2018). Library prep was done by the immunoSEQ multiplex PCR assay. A mixture of 60 forward primers for TCR Vbeta segments and 13 reverse primers for TCR Jbeta segments was used in the multiplex PCR. What TCRdb holds here is the immuneACCESS table cut down to in-frame rearrangements. Part of the clones is not present; checked against another copy, under half of the missing clones reflect an unresolved V gene, and the others are unexplained. In all, the sample holds some 160,000 clones, and 76% of those were seen once. Jointly, the top ten make up around 1.7% of the sample. Material for sequencing was PBMCs. These receptors all stem from a woman aged 40-49 years in good health and CMV-seronegative.

The V call is TRBV10-2, the J call TRBJ1-5; 10 bases align to TRBD1. The CDR3 totals 18 residues. Germline CDR1 and CDR2: WSHSY and SAAADI. With 0 bases clipped from V and 7 bases from J, the junction kept 12 bases outside the gene matches. The CDR3 loop is CASSESARGQGYWQPQHF. The CDR3 DNA sequence: TGCGCCAGCAGTGAGTCGGCGAGGGGACAGGGGTATTGGCAGCCCCAGCATTTT.

This clone has just a few counts. The J gene is TRBJ2-7, the V gene TRBV4-2; a weak D match, TRBD2 (6 bases). From germline, CDR1 is LGHNA and CDR2 YNFKEQ. The CDR3 has 16 amino acids. Trimming took 0 bases from V and 1 from J, leaving 13 bases between them. The CDR3, as DNA: TGTGCCAGCAGCCAAGATCGCCCAGGGACTTCCTACGAGCAGTACTTC. This translates into CASSQDRPGTSYEQYF.

This clone was recorded once. The gene calls are TRBV7-9 and TRBJ2-7, with TRBD1 matching over 9 bases. The germline CDR1 and CDR2 sequences are SEHNR and FQNEAQ (reference sequence). CDR3 length: 14 amino acids. Trimming cost V 5 bases and J 6 bases; bases outside gene matches: 8. CDR3 DNA sequence: TGTGCCAGCAGCCACACGGGACAGGGCGGCGAGCAGTACTTC. Its translation: CASSHTGQGGEQYF.

This chain joins TRBV27 and TRBJ1-5, with D tentatively TRBD1 (6 bases). CDR3 size: 15 residues. Per the germline V gene, CDR1 is MNHEY and CDR2 is SMNVEV (reference sequence). Between the trimmed V and J ends, which lost 4 bases and 7 bases, there was a span of 17 bases. This CDR3 is CASSSDRTVLQPQHF. CDR3 sequence (DNA): TGTGCCAGCAGTTCGGATAGGACAGTCCTGCAGCCCCAGCATTTT.

The V gene is TRBV19, the J gene TRBJ2-6, with D possibly TRBD1 on 5 matching bases. With 9 bases removed from V and 0 bases from J, the gap between germline ends came to 21 bases. The CDR3 runs 18 residues. From germline, CDR1 is LNHDA and CDR2 SQIVND (reference sequence). CDR3 sequence: CASHRVDTTRSGANVLTF. The CDR3 nucleotides are TGTGCCAGCCACCGGGTGGACACTACTCGCTCTGGGGCCAACGTCCTGACTTTC.

This clone came up a few times. The chain carries TRBV5-6 and TRBJ2-7; TRBD1 might be the D (6 bases). Per the germline V gene, CDR1 is SGHDT and CDR2 is YYEEEE. V was pared by 4 bases and J by 4 bases, with 12 bases between. The CDR3 consists of 13 residues. This CDR3 reads CASSHRVRYEQYF. CDR3 coding DNA: TGTGCCAGCAGCCACAGGGTTCGGTACGAGCAGTACTTC.

J is TRBJ2-6 and V is TRBV2, with a possible D match to TRBD1 (5 bases). CDR1 is SNHLY and CDR2 is FYNNEI in the germline V gene. V dropped 3 bases and J dropped 0 bases, with 6 bases sitting between them. This CDR3 is 15 amino acids long. CDR3 DNA sequence: TGTGCCAGCAGTGAGGACACCTCTGGGGCCAACGTCCTGACTTTC. Translation: CASSEDTSGANVLTF.

The count of this clone is one. The rearrangement links TRBV18 to TRBJ1-6; D unresolved. The CDR3 extends over 14 amino acids. CDR1 KGHSH and CDR2 LQKENI come from the germline V gene. V shed 1 base and J shed 5 bases, with 6 bases lying between them. The CDR3 sequence is CASSPQQHNSPLHF. CDR3 in DNA: TGTGCCAGCTCACCACAACAGCATAATTCACCCCTCCACTTT.

This clone was recorded a few times. The chain joins TRBV18 to TRBJ1-1; tentative D call: TRBD1 (6 bases). The CDR3 is made up of 14 amino acids. The V and J ends lost 4 bases and 1 base respectively, with 10 bases between them. The germline CDR1 and CDR2 sequences are KGHSH and LQKENI. CDR3 in amino acids: CASSQSTGNTEAFF. CDR3 DNA: TGTGCCAGCTCACAGTCGACAGGGAACACTGAAGCTTTCTTT.

The V gene is TRBV7-7, the J gene TRBJ2-7; 10 bases are a match to TRBD1. Losses at the gene ends were 5 bases for V and 7 bases for J; bases not matched to a gene: 11. The germline V gene encodes CDR1 SSHAT and CDR2 FNYEAQ (reference sequence). The CDR3 has 15 residues. Here the CDR3 DNA reads TGTGCCAGCAGCCCCTCATCAGGGACAGGGGTTGAGCAGTACTTC. Encoded protein: CASSPSSGTGVEQYF.

The genes are TRBV10-3 and TRBJ2-6; 8 bases map to TRBD1. Unmatched junction bases numbered 7, after V lost 0 bases and J lost 0 bases. Germline V CDR1 and CDR2: ENHRY, SYGVKD. The CDR3 loop spans 19 amino acids. The CDR3 DNA reads TGTGCCATCAGTGAGTCGGGGGACAGGAGAGGCTCTGGGGCCAACGTCCTGACTTTC. It yields the protein CAISESGDRRGSGANVLTF.

The chain joins TRBV7-8 to TRBJ2-5; TRBD2 agrees at 15 bases. This CDR3 has 18 residues. Trimming cost V 5 bases and J 0 bases; bases outside gene matches: 7. Germline V CDR1 and CDR2: SGHVS, FQNEAQ. CDR3: CASSPGLAGGSYQETQYF. The CDR3 region has the DNA TGTGCCAGCAGCCCGGGACTAGCGGGGGGCTCGTACCAAGAGACCCAGTACTTC.

The V call is TRBV4-2, the J call TRBJ2-1; D is perhaps TRBD2 (5 bases). In germline, CDR1 is LGHNA, CDR2 YNFKEQ. The CDR3 consists of 17 residues. V was cut by 0 bases and J by 10 bases, with 22 bases left in between. The CDR3 bases are TGTGCCAGCAGCCAAGATGGGCCCAGTTTAGCGAGCGAAGAGCAGTTCTTC. This encodes CASSQDGPSLASEEQFF.

The chain has TRBV27 and TRBJ1-5; the D is unclear. Looked up from germline, CDR1 is MNHEY and CDR2 is SMNVEV (reference sequence). This CDR3 region has 14 residues. The ends were cut back, 3 bases at V and 2 bases at J, with 8 bases in the middle. For the CDR3, the DNA is TGTGCCAGCAGTTTGAGTGGAGGCAATCAGCCCCAGCATTTT. Its translation is CASSLSGGNQPQHF.

This clone was seen repeatedly, ten times or more. The CDR3 loop is CASSVSSGSSYEQFF. In nucleotides, the CDR3 is TGTGCCAGCAGTGTTTCTAGCGGGAGTAGCTATGAGCAGTTCTTC. The chain uses TRBV6-4 and TRBJ2-1; 10 bases map to TRBD2. Germline V gives CDR1 MRHNA, CDR2 SNTAGT. V lost 4 bases, J lost 8 bases, and 8 bases stayed unmatched. The CDR3 runs to 15 residues.